This entry is about one T cell receptor beta chain. No antigen is known for it. There are 15 residues in the CDR3. Trimming removed 6 bases from V and 8 bases from J, with 19 bases in between. Germline V gene data show CDR1 as MNHEY and CDR2 as SVGAGI. The PCR contained 60 Vbeta and 13 Jbeta primers. Only in-frame clones appear in the TCRdb table, and some are missing; sequencing was by immunoSEQ multiplex PCR. The profile shows around 280,000 clones, 85% to 90% of them singletons. This record comes from a study of cytomegalovirus exposure and HLA in healthy donors. Study summary: Around 79 million unique TCRs, all from HLA-typed donors, were included in an early release of the data.

Overall study results and limits: Cytomegalovirus-associated TCR beta chains were listed, numbering some 170. Among donors in an Asian-associated ancestry cluster, a later analysis reportedly found fewer N-insertions than the roughly 700-donor mean. Later on, analysis showed that most CMV-associated TCR beta chains appeared to be HLA-restricted.

This TCR came from a young woman in good health and CMV-seronegative. The chain recombines TRBV6-5 with TRBJ1-4; D not resolved. What was sequenced was PBMCs. The CDR3 DNA is TGTGCCAGCAGCGCCGAGGGAACCCGTTGGGAAAAACTGTTTTTT. It is translated as CASSAEGTRWEKLFF.